This is a list of T cell receptor beta chains from one sample in a study of cytomegalovirus exposure and HLA in healthy donors. Sequencing used immunoSEQ multiplex PCR; TCRdb keeps in-frame clones, though not all of them. The sample consists of about 66,000 clones, 90% to 97% of them appearing once. The sample consisted of PBMCs. Receptor source: a man aged 18 to 30 in good health and CMV-seronegative. Both conserved end residues are part of each CDR3. A D gene is named only where the DNA matches it firmly. Size tells how often a clone was seen (once, few, many) or the class of an expanded clone, and some rows leave it out.

-	TRBV28	TRBJ2-7	TRBD1	TGTGCCAGCAGTTTAGGGATGGACAGGGGGCTTCGTGAGCAGTACTTC	CASSLGMDRGLREQYF
few	TRBV18	TRBJ2-3	TRBD1	TGTGCCAGCTCAATGGACAGGGGCACAGATACGCAGTATTTT	CASSMDRGTDTQYF
-	TRBV9	TRBJ2-3	-	TGTGCCGTACACCCTCCAGATACGCAGTATTTT	CAVHPPDTQYF
-	TRBV27	TRBJ1-2	TRBD1	TGTGCCAGCAGTTTTAGACAGGGGGGACTCTATGGCTACACCTTC	CASSFRQGGLYGYTF
-	TRBV2	TRBJ2-5	-	TGTGCCAGCACTAGACTCCGCCAAGAGACCCAGTACTTC	CASTRLRQETQYF
-	TRBV28	TRBJ1-2	TRBD1	TGTGCCAGCAGCTCGGGACAGTACTATGGCTACACCTTC	CASSSGQYYGYTF
-	TRBV27	TRBJ2-7	TRBD1	TGTGCCACACAGGGGGCCTACGAGCAGTACTTC	CATQGAYEQYF
-	TRBV2	TRBJ2-2	TRBD1	TGTGCCAGCAGTGAAAGGACAGGGGGCACCGGGGAGCTGTTTTTT	CASSERTGGTGELFF
-	TRBV11-1	TRBJ2-3	-	TGTGCCAGCAGCTTAGCTCGAGGGCAACATACGCAGTATTTT	CASSLARGQHTQYF
-	TRBV11-2	TRBJ2-1	-	TGTGCCAGCAGTCGTAATGAGCAGTTCTTC	CASSRNEQFF
-	TRBV28	TRBJ1-3	-	TGTGCCAGCCTCAGTGGAAACACCATATATTTT	CASLSGNTIYF
-	TRBV11-2	TRBJ2-5	TRBD2	TGTGCCAGCAGCTTAGGTTCTAGCGGCCGGGGGGCCCAGTACTTC	CASSLGSSGRGAQYF
once	TRBV2	TRBJ2-1	-	TGTGCCAGCAGTGAAGCTGGGGGCACCTATTTCAATGAGCAGTTCTTC	CASSEAGGTYFNEQFF
-	TRBV20-1	TRBJ2-7	-	TGCAGTGCTAGCCCCCGCTACGAGCAGTACTTC	CSASPRYEQYF
-	TRBV28	TRBJ1-1	-	TGTGCCAGCACCGGAGTGGGGCAGTCGAACACTGAAGCTTTCTTT	CASTGVGQSNTEAFF
once	TRBV28	TRBJ1-3	TRBD1	TGTGCCAGCAACCCCCCTCCGAGACAGGGGGTTGGAAACACCATATATTTT	CASNPPPRQGVGNTIYF
-	TRBV5-6	TRBJ2-5	TRBD1	TGTGCCAGCAGCTTGTGGACAGGGGGAGGTCTCCAGTACTTC	CASSLWTGGGLQYF
-	TRBV30	TRBJ1-2	-	TGTGCCTGGAGTCCGACGGGGGGGAGCGGCTACACCTTC	CAWSPTGGSGYTF
-	TRBV6-4	TRBJ2-2	-	TGTGCCAGCAGTGAAGGAGCGGGTGTCACCGGGGAGCTGTTTTTT	CASSEGAGVTGELFF
-	TRBV5-1	TRBJ2-5	TRBD1	TGCGCCAGCAGCGGGGGGGTTGTTGACAGGGGGCGGCGAGAGACCCAGTACTTC	CASSGGVVDRGRRETQYF
once	TRBV6-5	TRBJ2-1	TRBD2	TGTGCCAGCAGTACCGGGAGGAAGCAGTTCTTC	CASSTGRKQFF
-	TRBV5-6	TRBJ1-1	-	TGTGCCAGCAGCTTCAACAGGGTCTCAGGCTCTGAAGCTTTCTTT	CASSFNRVSGSEAFF
-	TRBV7-3	TRBJ1-2	TRBD1	TGTGCCAGCCTCTACGTCAGGGGGGCTGGCTACACCTTC	CASLYVRGAGYTF
-	TRBV28	TRBJ1-2	-	TGTGCCAGCAGTTTGGGCCTCTATGGCTACACCTTC	CASSLGLYGYTF
-	TRBV27	TRBJ1-1	-	TGTGCCAGCAGTTTAGGGAACAGGGCTGAAGCTTTCTTT	CASSLGNRAEAFF
-	TRBV28	TRBJ2-7	TRBD2	TGTGCCAGCACCCCTTATGGAGGGAGGGGCGAGCAGTACTTC	CASTPYGGRGEQYF
-	TRBV4-1	TRBJ1-2	-	TGCGCCAGCAGCCGCCTCCAGGGGATTGTGGACTATGGCTACACCTTC	CASSRLQGIVDYGYTF
once	TRBV4-3	TRBJ2-5	TRBD2	TGCGCCAGCAGCCTCCTAGCGGGAGCTACAGAGACCCAGTACTTC	CASSLLAGATETQYF
-	TRBV7-2	TRBJ2-1	TRBD1	TGTGCCAGCAGCTTAGGGCAGGGGGTTTTTAATGAGCAGTTCTTC	CASSLGQGVFNEQFF
-	TRBV27	TRBJ2-3	TRBD2	TGTGCCAGCTCAGGACTAGCGGGAGGGCCTGGGACAGATACGCAGTATTTT	CASSGLAGGPGTDTQYF
-	TRBV7-7	TRBJ2-5	TRBD2	TGTGCTAGCAGCGAGGGACTAGCGGGCCAAGAGACCCAGTACTTC	CASSEGLAGQETQYF
-	TRBV2	TRBJ2-5	-	TGTGCCAGCTTCGGGACAACATTCCGGGAGACCCAGTACTTC	CASFGTTFRETQYF
once	TRBV5-6	TRBJ2-5	TRBD2	TGTGCCAGCAGCTTGGCTGGGGGACCGGGACTATTCCAAGAGACCCAGTACTTC	CASSLAGGPGLFQETQYF
-	TRBV6-1	TRBJ2-1	TRBD2	TGTGCCAGCGACCGAGCTAGCGGGGTCGATGAGCAGTTCTTC	CASDRASGVDEQFF
-	TRBV7-2	TRBJ2-7	TRBD2	TGTGCCAGCAGCTTTGATAGCGGGAGTCCCTACGAGCAGTACTTC	CASSFDSGSPYEQYF
-	TRBV7-9	TRBJ2-3	TRBD1	TGTGCCAGCAGCTTAGTAACCGGGACAGGGATGATCACAGATACGCAGTATTTT	CASSLVTGTGMITDTQYF
-	TRBV7-8	TRBJ2-7	TRBD1	TGTGCCAGCAGCCCGTTGAGACTACCCGGGACAGGGTCCTCCTACGAGCAGTACTTC	CASSPLRLPGTGSSYEQYF
-	TRBV7-2	TRBJ2-1	TRBD2	TGTGCCAGCAGTCCCCTGGGGGAGGGCAATGAGCAGTTCTTC	CASSPLGEGNEQFF
-	TRBV9	TRBJ2-3	-	TGTGCCAGCAGCGTGGAGGTCCACACAGATACGCAGTATTTT	CASSVEVHTDTQYF
-	TRBV7-9	TRBJ1-4	-	TGTGCCAGCAGCAGGCGACAGTCTAATGAAAAACTGTTTTTT	CASSRRQSNEKLFF
-	TRBV5-1	TRBJ2-3	-	TGCGCCAGCAGCTTGGATAGAACAGATACGCAGTATTTT	CASSLDRTDTQYF
once	TRBV19	TRBJ1-2	TRBD1	TGTGCCAGTAGTACAACACCAAGACAGGGAAGATTTCGTGAGGATGGCTACACCTTC	CASSTTPRQGRFREDGYTF
-	TRBV6-6	TRBJ1-2	TRBD1	TGTGCCAGCAGTCAAGGGTTGGACAGGGGTCGAGGCTACACCTTC	CASSQGLDRGRGYTF
-	TRBV7-9	TRBJ2-1	TRBD2	TGTGCCAGCGGAAGCGGGGGAAACAATGAGCAGTTCTTC	CASGSGGNNEQFF
-	TRBV6-1	TRBJ1-1	-	TGTGCCAGCAGTGAACGGGAGAACACTGAAGCTTTCTTT	CASSERENTEAFF
-	TRBV4-1	TRBJ1-5	-	TGCGCCAGCAGCCAAGATTTTGGGCTGAACAATCAGCCCCAGCATTTT	CASSQDFGLNNQPQHF
-	TRBV21-1	TRBJ2-7	-	TGTGCCAGCATTCCGAGGAGCGGGAGGGTATTGCCCCGTCTGCAGGAGCAGTACTTC	CASIPRSGRVLPRLQEQYF
-	TRBV4-1	TRBJ1-4	TRBD1	TGCGCCAGCAGCCAGGGGACAGGAGTTAATGAAAAACTGTTTTTT	CASSQGTGVNEKLFF
-	TRBV10-2	TRBJ2-3	TRBD2	TGCGCCAGCAGTGAGCAGCGGGAGGGTACGCAGTATTTT	CASSEQREGTQYF
-	TRBV5-6	TRBJ1-4	TRBD1	TGTGCCAGCAGCTTACAGGGGAATAATGAAAAACTGTTTTTT	CASSLQGNNEKLFF